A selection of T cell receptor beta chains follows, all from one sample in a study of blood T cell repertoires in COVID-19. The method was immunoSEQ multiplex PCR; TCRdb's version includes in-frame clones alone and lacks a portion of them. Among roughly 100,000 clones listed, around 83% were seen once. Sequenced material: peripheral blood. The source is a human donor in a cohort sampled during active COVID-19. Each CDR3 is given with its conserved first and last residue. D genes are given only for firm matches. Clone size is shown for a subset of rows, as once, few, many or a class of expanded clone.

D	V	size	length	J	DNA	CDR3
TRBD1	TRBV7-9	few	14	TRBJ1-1	TGTGCCAGCAGCCTAGGACAGGGGAGGACTGAAGCTTTCTTT	CASSLGQGRTEAFF
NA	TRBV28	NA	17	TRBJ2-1	TGTGCCAGCAGCCGACCTAGCCTTATAGGGGGTTACAATGAGCAGTTCTTC	CASSRPSLIGGYNEQFF
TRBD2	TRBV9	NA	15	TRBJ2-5	TGTGCCAGCAGCACAATTGCGGGAGGAGGGGAGACCCAGTACTTC	CASSTIAGGGETQYF
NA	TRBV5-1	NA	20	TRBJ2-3	TGCGCCAGCACTAACACTGGGCTAGCGAGTCTCTTTTCTAGCACAGATACGCAGTATTTT	CASTNTGLASLFSSTDTQYF
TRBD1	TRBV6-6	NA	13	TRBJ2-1	TGTGCCAGCAAGACGACAGGGTACAATGAGCAGTTCTTC	CASKTTGYNEQFF
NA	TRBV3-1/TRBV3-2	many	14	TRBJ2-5	TGTGCCAGCAAGCTCACAGGGATGGGAGAGACCCAGTACTTC	CASKLTGMGETQYF
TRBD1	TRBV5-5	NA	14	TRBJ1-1	TGTGCCAGCAGGCAGGGGGCCGAGAGAATCGAGGCTTTCTTT	CASRQGAERIEAFF
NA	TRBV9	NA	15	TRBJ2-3	TGTGCCAGCAGCGTAAGACCAGGGAGCACAGATACGCAGTATTTT	CASSVRPGSTDTQYF
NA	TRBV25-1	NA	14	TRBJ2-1	TGTGCCAGCAGTGAATCGGTCTCCTACAATGAGCAGTTCTTC	CASSESVSYNEQFF
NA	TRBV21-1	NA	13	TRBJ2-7	TGTGCCAGCATCCCCCCAGGGGAGTACGAGCAGTACTTC	CASIPPGEYEQYF
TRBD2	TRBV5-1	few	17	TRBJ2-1	TGCGCCAGCAGCTGGGGACTAGCGGGAGGGTTATACAATGAGCAGTTCTTC	CASSWGLAGGLYNEQFF
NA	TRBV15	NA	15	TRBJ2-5	TGTGCCACCAGCGGAACCGGGTCCCTTGGGGAGACCCAGTACTTC	CATSGTGSLGETQYF
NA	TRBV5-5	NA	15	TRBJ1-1	TGTGCCAGCAGCGCGGGACCGATCATGAACACTGAAGCTTTCTTT	CASSAGPIMNTEAFF
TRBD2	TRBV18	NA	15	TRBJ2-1	TGTGCCAGCTCAATCCTAGCGGGAGAGTACAATGAGCAGTTCTTC	CASSILAGEYNEQFF
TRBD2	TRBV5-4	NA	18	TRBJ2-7	TGTGCCAGCAGCTTAACGGGACTAGCGGGAGAAGCAGCCTACGAGCAGTACTTC	CASSLTGLAGEAAYEQYF
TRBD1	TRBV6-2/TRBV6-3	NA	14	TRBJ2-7	TGTGCCAGCAGTTCCGGGACAGGGGCCCACGAGCAGTACTTC	CASSSGTGAHEQYF
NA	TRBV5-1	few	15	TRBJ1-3	TGCGCCAGCAGCCATTCAGAAGTCTCTGGAAACACCATATATTTT	CASSHSEVSGNTIYF
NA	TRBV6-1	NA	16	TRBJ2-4	TGTGCCAGCAGTGGAATCCGGGGTGCCCCAGAGAACATTCAGTACTTC	CASSGIRGAPENIQYF
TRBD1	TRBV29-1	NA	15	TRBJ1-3	TGCAGCGTTGTGGTCAGGGGGCGCGGTGGAAACACCATATATTTT	CSVVVRGRGGNTIYF
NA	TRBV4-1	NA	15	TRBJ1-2	TGCGCCAGCAGCCAAGTGTGGCCCGAAAACTATGGCTACACCTTC	CASSQVWPENYGYTF
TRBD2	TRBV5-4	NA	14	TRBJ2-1	TGTGCCAGCAGCTTATCAGCGGGGTACAATGAGCAGTTCTTC	CASSLSAGYNEQFF
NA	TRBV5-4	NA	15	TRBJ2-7	TGTGCCAGCAGCTTGGGGCAGGGGGGCGCCTACGAGCAGTACTTC	CASSLGQGGAYEQYF
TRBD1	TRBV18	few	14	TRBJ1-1	TGTGCCAGCTCACCGGACAGGGAATACACTGAAGCTTTCTTT	CASSPDREYTEAFF
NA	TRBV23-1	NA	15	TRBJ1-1	TGCGCCAGCAGTCAAACCCCAGACATGAACACTGAAGCTTTCTTT	CASSQTPDMNTEAFF
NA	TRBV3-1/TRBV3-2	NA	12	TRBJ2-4	TGTGCCAGCAGCCAAGTCGACAGAATTCAGTACTTC	CASSQVDRIQYF
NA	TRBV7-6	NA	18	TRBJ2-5	TGTGCCAGCAGCTTAGCTCCTTTAGTGGGGGGGCCGGGAGAGACCCAGTACTTC	CASSLAPLVGGPGETQYF
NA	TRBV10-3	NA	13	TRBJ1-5	TGTGCCATCAGTGACGCGGGTAACCAGCCCCAGCATTTT	CAISDAGNQPQHF
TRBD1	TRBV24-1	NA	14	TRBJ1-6	TGTGCCACCAGTGAACAGGGGGATTCGTCACCCCTCCACTTT	CATSEQGDSSPLHF
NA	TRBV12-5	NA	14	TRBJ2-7	TGTGCTAGTGGTCGGGACAAGGCCGTCTACGAGCAGTACTTC	CASGRDKAVYEQYF
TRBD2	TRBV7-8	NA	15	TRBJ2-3	TGTGCCAGCAGCTTCACTAGCGGGAGGACAGATACGCAGTATTTT	CASSFTSGRTDTQYF
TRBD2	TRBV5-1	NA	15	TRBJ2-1	TGCGCCAGCAGCTTGAGCGGGGCCGGCCACAATGAGCAGTTCTTC	CASSLSGAGHNEQFF
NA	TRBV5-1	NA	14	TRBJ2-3	TGCGCCAGCAGTCAGCGGACGGTCACAGATACGCAGTATTTT	CASSQRTVTDTQYF
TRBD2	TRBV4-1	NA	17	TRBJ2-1	TGCGCCAGCAGCCAGGCCCGTAGCGGGAGGGCCATGAATGAGCAGTTCTTC	CASSQARSGRAMNEQFF
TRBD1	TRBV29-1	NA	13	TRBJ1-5	TGCAGCGTTGAAGTAGGACAGGCCGGGACCCAGCATTTT	CSVEVGQAGTQHF
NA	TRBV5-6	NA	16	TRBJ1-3	TGTGCCAGCAGCTTGGCCAGGCAGTATCCAGGAAACACCATATATTTT	CASSLARQYPGNTIYF
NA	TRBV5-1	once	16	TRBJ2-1	TGCGCCAGCAGCTTGGTTGAAGCGGGCCTTTACAATGAGCAGTTCTTC	CASSLVEAGLYNEQFF
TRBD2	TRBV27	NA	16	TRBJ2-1	TGTGCCAGCAGTTCAAACCCGGGACTAGTTTACAATGAGCAGTTCTTC	CASSSNPGLVYNEQFF